Below, 9 T cell receptor beta chains from the same sample are listed, as sequenced in a study of blood T cell repertoires in COVID-19 (dated by TCRdb to 2019 to 2021). The library was obtained by the immunoSEQ multiplex PCR assay. The clones in this table, taken by TCRdb from immuneACCESS, are in-frame only. Not every clone is retained; where verified, under half of the shortfall comes from an unresolved V gene, and the cause of the rest is unknown. For this sample there are some 300,000 clones; over 85% appear just once. Of the sample, 2.5% to 3.5% is held by the ten largest clones. Sequenced: PBMCs or T cells enriched from blood (not recorded which). The receptors here all came from a woman in her forties or fifties who had been exposed to COVID-19.

This clone was recorded once. The chain recombines TRBV5-8 with TRBJ1-5, with 7 bases aligning to TRBD1. V shed 4 bases, J shed 4 bases, and the junction held 8 bases outside the gene matches. The CDR3 loop spans 15 amino acids. Germline values: CDR1 SGHTS, CDR2 YDEGEE. The CDR3 loop is CASSPGRTGNQPQHF. In nucleotides, the CDR3 is TGTGCCAGCAGCCCAGGCCGGACAGGTAATCAGCCCCAGCATTTT.

The chain links TRBV19 to TRBJ2-2; D gene uncertain. The CDR3 has 14 amino acids. Germline V CDR1 and CDR2: LNHDA, SQIVND (reference sequence). The V gene lost 2 bases and the J gene lost 5 bases, with 9 bases spanning the gap. CDR3 loop: CASSIFLSTGELFF. The CDR3 nucleotides read TGTGCCAGTAGTATATTTCTAAGTACCGGGGAGCTGTTTTTT.

V is TRBV7-6 and J is TRBJ2-7; TRBD1 matches at 7 bases. V dropped 1 base and J dropped 5; count of bases not matched to a gene: 8. The CDR3 extends over 15 amino acids. CDR1 is SGHVS, CDR2 FNYEAQ, per germline. The CDR3 bases are TGTGCCAGCAGCTTAGAACAGGGGTCTTTCCACGAGCAGTACTTC. Translated, it gives CASSLEQGSFHEQYF.

The chain is built from TRBV30 and TRBJ1-1; 7 nucleotides line up with TRBD1. The length of the CDR3 is 13 residues. CDR1 GTSNPN and CDR2 SVGIG come from the germline V gene (reference sequence). V lost 3 bases and J lost 5; bases outside the gene matches: 6. Written as DNA, the CDR3 is TGTGCCTGGAGAAGACAGGGTGGGACTGAAGCTTTCTTT. Protein product: CAWRRQGGTEAFF. The full variable domain, in which reference TRBV30 and TRBJ1-1 provide the parts outside the CDR3, is SQTIHQWPATLVQPVGSPLSLECTVEGTSNPNLYWYRQAAGRGLQLLFYSVGIGQISSEVPQNLSASRPQDRQFILSSKKLLLSDSGFYLCAWRRQGGTEAFFGQGTRLTVV.

The rearrangement joins TRBV19 to TRBJ1-1; 9 bases map to TRBD1. The CDR3 totals 15 residues. V trimming: 6 bases; J trimming: 6 bases; junction bases outside the gene matches: 11. Germline CDR1 LNHDA, CDR2 SQIVND (reference sequence). The CDR3 loop reads CASRSTGQGMAEAFF. Written as DNA, the CDR3 is TGTGCCAGTAGAAGTACCGGACAGGGGATGGCTGAAGCTTTCTTT.

The chain employs TRBV5-1 and TRBJ1-2; TRBD1 agrees at 9 bases. The CDR3 sequence is 16 residues long. V lost 4 bases and J lost 5; bases outside the gene matches: 12. Germline V gene lookup returns CDR1 SGHRS and CDR2 YFSETQ. The CDR3 here is CASSPTTGQGRYGYTF. The CDR3 DNA sequence: TGCGCCAGCAGCCCGACGACGGGACAGGGTCGGTATGGCTACACCTTC. Complete variable domain (other parts from reference TRBV5-1 and TRBJ1-2): KAGVTQTPRYLIKTRGQQVTLSCSPISGHRSVSWYQQTPGQGLQFLFEYFSETQRNKGNFPGRFSGRQFSNSRSEMNVSTLELGDSALYLCASSPTTGQGRYGYTFGSGTRLTVV.

V and J are TRBV28 and TRBJ2-3; possibly TRBD2 for D (6 bases). Germline V gene sequence: CDR1 MDHEN, CDR2 SYDVKM. This CDR3 is 13 amino acids long. Trimming removed 4 bases from V and 6 bases from J, with 11 bases in between. The CDR3 bases are TGTGCCAGCAGTTCAAAGGGGAGGGATACGCAGTATTTT. It codes for CASSSKGRDTQYF.

This chain joins TRBV28 and TRBJ1-2; tentative D call: TRBD1 (5 bases). CDR1 MDHEN and CDR2 SYDVKM come from the germline V gene. This CDR3 region has 16 residues. The V gene lost 3 bases and the J gene lost 8 bases, with 22 bases spanning the gap. The CDR3 region is CASSFVEKGPIWGYTF. CDR3 DNA sequence: TGTGCCAGCAGTTTCGTCGAGAAGGGGCCCATCTGGGGCTACACCTTC.

To note about this clone: The junction departs from germline at one end; a sequencing error may be responsible. The chain is built from TRBV7-9 and TRBJ2-1; 9 nucleotides agree with TRBD1. Germline lookup yields CDR1 SEHNR and CDR2 FQNEAQ (reference sequence). The CDR3 has 14 amino acids. The CDR3 coding sequence is TGTGCCAGCAGCTGGGGACAGGGCTACGATGAGCAGTTCTTC. Translation: CASSWGQGYDEQFF. Filled out from reference TRBV7-9 and TRBJ2-1, the complete variable domain reads DTGVSQNPRHKITKRGQNVTFRCDPISEHNRLYWYRQTLGQGPEFLTYFQNEAQLEKSRLLSDRFSAERPKGSFSTLEIQRTEQGDSAMYLCASSWGQGYDEQFFGPGTRLTVL.